This T cell receptor beta chain came from a study of OX40 agonist ivuxolimab in advanced cancers. Overall study context: People in dose escalation had one of these cancers: hepatocellular carcinoma, melanoma, renal cell or head and neck cancer.

Sequencing used immunoSEQ multiplex PCR; TCRdb keeps in-frame clones, though not all of them. The repertoire holds about 64,000 clones, 85% to 90% seen once, with roughly an eighth in the top ten. Germline V gene sequence: CDR1 SEHNR, CDR2 FQNEAQ (reference sequence). This CDR3 has 15 amino acids. V lost 5 bases and J lost 2; bases outside the gene matches: 7. The gene calls are TRBV7-9 and TRBJ2-3, with 7 bases lining up with TRBD1. The sample here was CD4+ or CD8+ T cells sorted from blood, taken in a trial of the OX40 agonist ivuxolimab. This clonotype was obtained from an adult with an advanced solid tumor such as melanoma, head and neck, liver or kidney cancer. The CDR3 nucleotides read TGTGCCAGCAGCCCAGTCAGGGGGTCCACAGATACGCAGTATTTT. It encodes CASSPVRGSTDTQYF.